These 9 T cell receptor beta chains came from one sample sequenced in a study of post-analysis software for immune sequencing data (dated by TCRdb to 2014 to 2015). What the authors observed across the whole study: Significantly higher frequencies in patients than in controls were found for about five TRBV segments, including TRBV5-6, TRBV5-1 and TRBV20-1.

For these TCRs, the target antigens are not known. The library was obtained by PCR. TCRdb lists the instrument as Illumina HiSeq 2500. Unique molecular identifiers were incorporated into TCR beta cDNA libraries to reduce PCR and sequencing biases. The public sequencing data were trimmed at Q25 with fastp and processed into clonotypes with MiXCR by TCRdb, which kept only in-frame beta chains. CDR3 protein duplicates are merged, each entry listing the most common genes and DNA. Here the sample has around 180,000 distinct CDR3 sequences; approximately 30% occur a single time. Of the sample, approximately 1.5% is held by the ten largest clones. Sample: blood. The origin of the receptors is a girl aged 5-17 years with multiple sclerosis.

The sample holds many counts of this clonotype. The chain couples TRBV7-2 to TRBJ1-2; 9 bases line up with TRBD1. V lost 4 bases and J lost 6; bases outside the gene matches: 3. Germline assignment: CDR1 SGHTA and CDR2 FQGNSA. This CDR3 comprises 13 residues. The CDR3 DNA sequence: TGTGCCAGCAGCTGGACAGGGGATGATGGCTACACCTTC. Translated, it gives CASSWTGDDGYTF.

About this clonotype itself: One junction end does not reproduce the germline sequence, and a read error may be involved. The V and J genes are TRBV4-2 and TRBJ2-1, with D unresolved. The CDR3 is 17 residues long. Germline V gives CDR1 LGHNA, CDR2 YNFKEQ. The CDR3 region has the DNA TGTGCCAGCAGCGAGATCGAGAAGTATCTCTCCTGCAATGAGCAGTTCTTC. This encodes CASSEIEKYLSCNEQFF.

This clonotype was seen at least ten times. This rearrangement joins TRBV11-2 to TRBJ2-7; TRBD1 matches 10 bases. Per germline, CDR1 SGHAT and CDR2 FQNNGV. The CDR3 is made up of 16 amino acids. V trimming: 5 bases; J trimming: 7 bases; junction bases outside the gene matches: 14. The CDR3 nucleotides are TGTGCCAGCAGCATCCTGGCCCCGGGACAGGGGCGGGAGCAGTACTTC. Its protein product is CASSILAPGQGREQYF.

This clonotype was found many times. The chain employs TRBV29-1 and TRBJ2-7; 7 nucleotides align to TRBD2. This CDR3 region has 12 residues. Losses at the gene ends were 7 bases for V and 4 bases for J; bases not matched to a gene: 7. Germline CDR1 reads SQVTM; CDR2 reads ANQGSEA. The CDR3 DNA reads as TGCAGCGGGGGGGGTAACGGGTACGAGCAGTACTTC. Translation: CSGGGNGYEQYF.

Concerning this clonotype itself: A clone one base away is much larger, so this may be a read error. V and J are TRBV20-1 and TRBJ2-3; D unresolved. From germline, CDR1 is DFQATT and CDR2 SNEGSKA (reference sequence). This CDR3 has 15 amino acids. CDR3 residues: CGAPEAQKLTDTQYF. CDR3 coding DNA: TGCGGTGCTCCAGAGGCCCAGAAATTAACAGATACGCAGTATTTT.

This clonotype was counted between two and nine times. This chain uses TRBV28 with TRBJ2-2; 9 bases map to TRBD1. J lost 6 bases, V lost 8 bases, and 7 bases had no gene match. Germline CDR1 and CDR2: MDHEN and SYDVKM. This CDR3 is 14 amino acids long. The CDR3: CASGGTGRPGELFF. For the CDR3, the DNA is TGTGCCAGCGGGGGGACAGGGCGACCCGGGGAGCTGTTTTTT. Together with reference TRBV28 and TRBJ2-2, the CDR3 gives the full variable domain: DVKVTQSSRYLVKRTGEKVFLECVQDMDHENMFWYRQDPGLGLRLIYFSYDVKMKEKGDIPEGYSVSREKKERFSLILESASTNQTSMYLCASGGTGRPGELFFGEGSRLTVL.

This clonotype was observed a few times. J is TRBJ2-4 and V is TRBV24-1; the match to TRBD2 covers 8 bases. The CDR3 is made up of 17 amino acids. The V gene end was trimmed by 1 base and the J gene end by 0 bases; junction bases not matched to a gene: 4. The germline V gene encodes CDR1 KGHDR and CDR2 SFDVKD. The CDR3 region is CATSDLLAEIAKNIQYF. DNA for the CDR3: TGTGCCACCAGTGATTTACTAGCGGAAATAGCCAAAAACATTCAGTACTTC.

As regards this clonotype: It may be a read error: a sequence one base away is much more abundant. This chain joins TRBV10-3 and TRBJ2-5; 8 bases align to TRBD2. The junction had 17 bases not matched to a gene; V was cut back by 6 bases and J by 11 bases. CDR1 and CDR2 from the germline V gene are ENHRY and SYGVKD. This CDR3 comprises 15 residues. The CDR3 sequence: CAISDWGLESGEQYF. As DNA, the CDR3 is TGTGCCATCAGCGATTGGGGACTAGAGTCTGGGGAGCAGTACTTC.

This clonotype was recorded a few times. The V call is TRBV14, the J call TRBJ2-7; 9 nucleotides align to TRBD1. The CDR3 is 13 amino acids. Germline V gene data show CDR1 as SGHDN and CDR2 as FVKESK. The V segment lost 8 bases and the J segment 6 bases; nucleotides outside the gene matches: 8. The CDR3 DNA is TGTGCCAGCGCCGGGACAGGGAATTCCGAGCAGTACTTC. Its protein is CASAGTGNSEQYF.